Here is one T cell receptor (beta chain) with its context. Its binding antigen is unknown. No quality values exist for individual bases; no much larger clone is one base distant. This record belongs to a study of beta chain features in type 1 diabetes (dated by TCRdb to 2017 to 2018). Background for the entire study: Mean age, gender distribution, total cell number and subset yield were not different between patients and healthy donors. A total of approximately 100 million sorted cells were examined across all samples, and the number of cells per subset was strongly correlated with RNA yield. In the study, recently diagnosed type 1 diabetes patients and matched healthy donors were compared on the TCRB repertoires of their sorted circulating CD4+ T cell subsets. Regulatory and stem cell-like memory subsets were isolated from only 8 patients and 8 healthy donors, whereas naive and central memory subsets came from all 30 or so donors.

A single peripheral blood draw of 90 to 150 mL on average was collected from each donor into heparinised tubes. A BD FACSAria II and a panel including CD45RO, CCR7, CD25, CD127, CD95 and CD27 were used to sort naive, central memory, regulatory and stem cell-like memory CD4+ T cells. All sorted populations exceeded 95% purity. Right away, PBMCs were isolated by Lymphoprep density gradient centrifugation and were stained directly, with no culture step. So that batch effects would be minimized, each experiment stained and sorted samples in pairs, pairing one healthy donor with one patient. Based on the germline V gene, the CDR1 and CDR2 sequences are MDHEN and SYDVKM. The CDR3 contains 15 residues, cysteine and phenylalanine counted. Of the read, only the CDR3 DNA is kept; its 45 bases are in frame from base 1. For this chain, trimming is 4 bases at the V end and 2 bases at the J end, and the number of junction bases without a gene match is 6.

The investigation overall reported the following: Type 1 diabetes patients showed a moderate but significant shortening of TCRB CDR3 length in all four CD4+ subsets. Naive, central memory and regulatory TCRB repertoires appeared more similar among patients than among healthy donors. At VDJ recombination sites, type 1 diabetes patients had fewer insertions and more deleted nucleotides, which implies abnormalities in thymic rearrangement. Because small numbers of individuals were included in the HLA sub-analyses, any influence of HLA type on TCRB rearrangement was left unresolved. Shorter templates might have been favored by PCR, but patient and control samples were amplified and corrected together, so both groups would have been affected equally by any skew. Because cDNA was sequenced instead of genomic DNA, activated cells with high expression could be over-represented, although the groups did not differ in activation or CD3 levels.

The entire isolated RNA was reverse transcribed using the High Capacity cDNA Reverse Transcription Kit, and thus expressed TCRB transcripts were sequenced. Deep immunoSEQ sequencing was applied to naive, central memory and regulatory T cell samples, giving an average of about 3.7 million total reads per sample. Sorted cells were lysed in RLT buffer, and RNA was extracted using DNase-treated RNeasy Micro or Mini kits according to cell number. To prevent cross-contamination, every cell subset was processed on its own, while patient and healthy donor samples were processed together. The immunoSEQ multiplex PCR was used to amplify TCRB sequences from cDNA, yielding 87-bp fragments that span the CDR3 region. Amplicons were sequenced on the Illumina HiSeq platform. Under the source paper's analysis protocol: PCR bias was corrected computationally using synthetic template baselines, and reads within Hamming distance 2 were collapsed, with unmergeable singletons discarded. By aligning reads against IMGT, V, D and J genes, CDR3 length, and insertions or deletions at six rearrangement sites were assigned. Clonotype counts were normalized to sorted cell number within each subset before computing true diversity and Gini coefficients with the tcR R package. Repertoire sharing was quantified using the overlap coefficient calculated on TCRB nucleotide sequences. Out-of-frame TCRB sequences from naive cells were analyzed as a proxy for the pre-selection repertoire. TCRdb re-hosts the immuneACCESS table, in-frame sequences only. Its copies lack some clones; in the studies checked, an unresolved V gene accounts for under half of them, and the cause for the rest is not known. V and J calls and clone size are copied from that table; D and trimming were computed from the DNA. For this sample there are under 350,000 clones; approximately 24% appear just once. The ten largest clones take up 0.012% of the sample.

This receptor was taken from a woman aged 25 to 39 with type 1 diabetes. The sample taken for sequencing was naive CD4+ T cells from blood. Interpreted using the paper, the cell subset or site label stands for: true naive CD4+ T cells. The chain was built from TRBV28 and TRBJ1-2, with 8 bases aligning to TRBD1. The DNA sequence is TGTGCCAGCAGTTCGCCGGGACAGGAGAACTATGGCTACACCTTC. Translated, it reads CASSSPGQENYGYTF.